The sequence of this T cell receptor (beta chain) was determined in a study of control samples from healthy donors and cancer patients. Note on this clone: The sample holds other DNA sequences that translate to the same CDR3.

Sequencing was performed with immunoSEQ multiplex PCR; in TCRdb, only in-frame clones are kept and a portion is missing. Among about 89,000 clones listed, over 65% were seen once. This TCR was recovered from a woman aged 40 to 55 in good health. Material for sequencing was blood.

CDR3 sequence reads: CASSLDGNTDTQYF. In DNA, the CDR3 is TGTGCCAGCAGCTTAGACGGGAACACAGATACGCAGTATTTT. The rearrangement links TRBV7-2 to TRBJ2-3, with D possibly matching TRBD2 (5 bases). V was clipped by 1 base and J by 2 bases, with 7 bases between them. Per the germline V gene, CDR1 is SGHTA and CDR2 is FQGNSA. CDR3 size: 14 residues.